Sequencing of this T cell receptor beta chain was carried out in a study of CD8+CD57+ T cells in acquired aplastic anemia. Overall study: Sorted CD4+ and CD8+ cell DNA averaged around 3 ug. Study-wide findings and caveats: Found in both controls and patients were some 31 CD8+ CDR3 sequences. CD8+ Simpson's diversity in patients was not significantly different from that in controls.

Whoever was chosen for sequencing had shown CD8+CD57+ cell expansion by flow cytometry. Profiling of TCR beta VDJ combinations and CDR3 sequences used genomic DNA as template. TCRdb processed the reads anew with MiXCR; each CDR3 protein has one entry. The data hold roughly 100,000 distinct CDR3 sequences, with around two thirds observed a single time. Trimming cost V 5 bases and J 3 bases; bases outside gene matches: 9. Germline lookup yields CDR1 DFQATT and CDR2 SNEGSKA (reference sequence). The CDR3 contains 15 residues. Turning to this clonotype: What it binds is not known.

Sequenced input: sorted CD4+, CD8+, or CD8+CD57+ T cells (not recorded which) from PBMCs. The gene calls are TRBV20-1 and TRBJ2-3, with TRBD2 matching 9 bases. The clonotype was recovered from a human donor with aplastic anemia. CDR3 region: CSAGNPSGKTDTQYF. The DNA of the CDR3 is TGCAGTGCTGGTAATCCTAGCGGGAAAACAGATACGCAGTATTTT.